The rows below give T cell receptor beta chains drawn from one sample of a study of cytomegalovirus exposure and HLA in healthy donors. TCRdb's copy holds only in-frame clones and misses some; the assay was immunoSEQ multiplex PCR. Seen here are some 110,000 clones, over 60% observed once, and the top ten hold 4% to 5.5%. Specimen: PBMCs. The receptors shown here come from a man younger than 40 in good health and CMV-seropositive. The CDR3 runs from the conserved cysteine through the conserved F or W. The order of the fields is V gene, D gene, CDR3 protein. The D gene is left open where the match is weak.

>TRBV27|TRBD1
CASSLRTGGWPYGYTF
>TRBV7-2|TRBD2
CASSSVSGGYTDTQYF
>TRBV5-1|TRBD1
CASSSSRDRGAFF
>TRBV6-1|TRBD1
CASRFDRGGYNEQFF
>TRBV19|TRBD1
CASSLGQEASPLHF
>TRBV9|TRBD2
CASSVGTSSCEQYF
>TRBV7-3|TRBD1
CASSLTGTDYEQYF
>TRBV18|NA
CASSGDGSNQPQHF
>TRBV6-1|TRBD1
CASLLQGAQPQHF
>TRBV4-3|TRBD1
CASSQHPPPATGGRTDTQYF
>TRBV11-2|NA
CASSFWRDSSGELFF
>TRBV19|TRBD1
CASSIQGAIYGYTF
>TRBV7-9|NA
CASGHYNEQFF
>TRBV28|TRBD2
CASSFFIAGSKNIQYF
>TRBV29-1|NA
CSVRTDAGEGYPF
>TRBV18|NA
CASSPRATDAGNTIYF
>TRBV5-5|NA
CASSLTAEAFF
>TRBV4-3|NA
CASSRDPGTLGNTIYF